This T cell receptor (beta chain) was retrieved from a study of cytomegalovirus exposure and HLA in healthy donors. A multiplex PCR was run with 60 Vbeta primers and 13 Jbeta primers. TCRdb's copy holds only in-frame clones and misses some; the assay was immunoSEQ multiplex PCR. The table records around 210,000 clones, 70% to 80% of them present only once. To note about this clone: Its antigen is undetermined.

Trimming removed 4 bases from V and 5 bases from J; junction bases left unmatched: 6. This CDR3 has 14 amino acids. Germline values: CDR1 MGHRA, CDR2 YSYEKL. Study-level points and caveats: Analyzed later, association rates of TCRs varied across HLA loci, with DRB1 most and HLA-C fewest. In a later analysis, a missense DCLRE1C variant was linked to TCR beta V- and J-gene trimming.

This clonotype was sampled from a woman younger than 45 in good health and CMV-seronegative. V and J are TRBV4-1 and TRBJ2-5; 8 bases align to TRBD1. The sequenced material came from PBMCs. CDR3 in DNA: TGCGCCAGCAGCCGTGGACAGGGTACTGAGACCCAGTACTTC. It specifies CASSRGQGTETQYF.